The 24 T cell receptor beta chains presented below share a single source sample, sequenced in a study of technical replicates of blood from four donors (TCRdb year 2017). The protocol used for the library was the immunoSEQ multiplex PCR assay. This immuneACCESS table, as held by TCRdb, lists in-frame sequences with V and J called but not all clones. Of the missing ones, under half trace to an unresolved V gene in checked studies; the others have no known cause. The sample includes around 72,000 clones, with around 91% observed a single time. 0.38% of the sample comes from the top ten. The sequenced material came from T cells isolated from PBMCs. The receptors stem from a human donor in good health.

The J gene is TRBJ2-3, the V gene TRBV6-5; possibly TRBD1 for D (6 bases). Germline values: CDR1 MNHEY, CDR2 SVGAGI. V shed 0 bases and J shed 0 bases, with 7 bases lying between them. This CDR3 has 15 amino acids. CDR3 DNA: TGTGCCAGCAGTTACTCGACAGGTAGCACAGATACGCAGTATTTT. It codes for CASSYSTGSTDTQYF.

The V call is TRBV11-3, the J call TRBJ2-5, with a weak D call TRBD2 (6 bases). Deletions cut 1 base from V and 1 base from J, with 7 bases between. Germline V lookup: CDR1 SGHNT, CDR2 YENEEA. This CDR3 has 14 residues. CDR3 region: CASSLAGVQETQYF. CDR3 in DNA: TGTGCCAGCAGCTTAGCGGGGGTCCAAGAGACCCAGTACTTC.

The chain links TRBV15 to TRBJ2-7; D is possibly TRBD2 (5 bases). The germline V gene encodes CDR1 LNHNV and CDR2 YYDKDF (reference sequence). The V and J ends lost 1 base and 6 bases respectively, with 16 bases between them. CDR3 size: 15 residues. The CDR3 nucleotides are TGTGCCACCAGCAGAGCTCTTACCGGGGTAGGCGAGCAGTACTTC. It is translated as CATSRALTGVGEQYF.

The V call is TRBV7-9, the J call TRBJ1-6, with D possibly matching TRBD1 (6 bases). V dropped 5 bases and J dropped 14 bases, with 22 bases sitting between them. This CDR3 has 15 residues. The germline V gene encodes CDR1 SEHNR and CDR2 FQNEAQ (reference sequence). The CDR3 loop reads CASSDTTGPYLALHF. CDR3 bases: TGTGCCAGCAGCGACACGACAGGCCCCTATTTGGCCCTCCACTTT.

The V call is TRBV19, the J call TRBJ1-4; D possibly corresponds to TRBD1 (6 bases). This CDR3 region has 16 residues. The germline CDR1 and CDR2 sequences are LNHDA and SQIVND (reference sequence). The V end was cut by 5 bases, the J end by 8 bases, with 21 bases between. Written as DNA, the CDR3 is TGTGCCAGTAGTCGATACGGGGACAAGGGAGACGAAAAACTGTTTTTT. This translates into CASSRYGDKGDEKLFF. Using reference TRBV19 and TRBJ1-4 for the parts outside the CDR3, the full variable domain is DGGITQSPKYLFRKEGQNVTLSCEQNLNHDAMYWYRQDPGQGLRLIYYSQIVNDFQKGDIAEGYSVSREKKESFPLTVTSAQKNPTAFYLCASSRYGDKGDEKLFFGSGTQLSVL.

This sequence joins TRBV7-9 and TRBJ1-2, with D unresolved. This CDR3 has 16 residues. V was clipped by 4 bases and J by 3 bases, with 18 bases between them. Germline loops: CDR1 SEHNR, CDR2 FQNEAQ (reference sequence). The CDR3 DNA sequence: TGTGCCAGCAGCTCTCAAGCGAGGGAATCGGACTATGGCTACACCTTC. It translates to CASSSQARESDYGYTF.

V gene TRBV11-3 combines with J gene TRBJ1-2; 8 bases map to TRBD1. Germline loops: CDR1 SGHNT, CDR2 YENEEA. This CDR3 is built from 18 residues. Trimming removed 4 bases from V and 0 bases from J; junction bases left unmatched: 13. The CDR3 region is CASSSPRQGPLTNYGYTF. The DNA of the CDR3 is TGTGCCAGCAGCTCCCCTCGACAGGGGCCGCTTACTAACTATGGCTACACCTTC.

In regard to this clone: At one end, the junction sequence differs from germline, possibly due to a read error. The chain employs TRBV7-7 and TRBJ2-3, with D possibly TRBD2 on 6 matching bases. CDR1 is SSHAT and CDR2 is FNYEAQ in the germline V gene (reference sequence). The CDR3 runs to 22 residues. In DNA, the CDR3 is TGTGCTAGCAGCTTGACGCCCCCCTTGTACCCGGGAGCGCCAAGGGCGGAAGATACGCAGTATTTT. Its protein is CASSLTPPLYPGAPRAEDTQYF.

The chain is built from TRBV28 and TRBJ1-2, with 8 positions matching TRBD1. CDR1 MDHEN and CDR2 SYDVKM come from the germline V gene. This CDR3 is 14 amino acids long. V trimming: 5 bases; J trimming: 6 bases; junction bases outside the gene matches: 8. The CDR3 nucleotides are TGTGCCAGCAGTACGGGACAGGAAAATCATGGCTACACCTTC. Translated, it gives CASSTGQENHGYTF.

The chain joins TRBV18 to TRBJ2-3, with TRBD2 identical over 8 bases. The V gene end was trimmed by 5 bases and the J gene end by 5 bases; junction bases not matched to a gene: 9. The CDR3 sequence is 15 residues long. The V gene's germline CDR1 is KGHSH and CDR2 LQKENI. The CDR3 is CASSKQSGRLDTQYF. The DNA of the CDR3 is TGTGCCAGCTCAAAACAGAGCGGGAGATTAGATACGCAGTATTTT.

This chain connects TRBV29-1 to TRBJ2-7, with unresolved D. Trimming shortened V by 0 bases and J by 2 bases, and 8 bases separated the two germline ends. Per germline, CDR1 SQVTM and CDR2 ANQGSEA. The CDR3 runs 13 residues. CDR3 in DNA: TGCAGCGTTGAAGATCCAGATACCTACGAGCAGTACTTC. Amino acids: CSVEDPDTYEQYF.

The rearrangement uses TRBV6-1 and TRBJ2-1; 8 bases are shared with TRBD2. Germline V gene data show CDR1 as MNHNS and CDR2 as SASEGT. This CDR3 contains 15 residues. V lost 4 bases to trimming and J lost 5 bases; unmatched junction nucleotides: 7. CDR3 residues: CASSVWSGSNNEQFF. Written as DNA, the CDR3 is TGTGCCAGCAGTGTATGGAGCGGGAGTAACAATGAGCAGTTCTTC.

This clone was seen just once. The chain is built from TRBV7-6 and TRBJ1-4; D is ambiguous. CDR1 SGHVS and CDR2 FNYEAQ come from the germline V gene. V was clipped by 1 base and J by 8 bases, with 14 bases between them. CDR3 size: 15 residues. The CDR3 protein is CASSLGFGGPEKLFF. CDR3 coding DNA: TGTGCCAGCAGCTTAGGGTTCGGAGGGCCCGAAAAACTGTTTTTT.

The chain couples TRBV28 to TRBJ2-7, with 8 positions matching TRBD1. This CDR3 spans 16 amino acids. V lost 2 bases and J lost 0; bases outside the gene matches: 6. CDR1 is MDHEN, CDR2 SYDVKM, per germline. The CDR3 DNA sequence: TGTGCCAGCAGTTTAAGGACAGGGCGCAGCTCCTACGAGCAGTACTTC. The encoded protein is CASSLRTGRSSYEQYF.

The chain has TRBV15 and TRBJ2-3; 10 nucleotides match TRBD2. CDR1 is LNHNV, CDR2 YYDKDF, per germline (reference sequence). The CDR3 length is 14 residues. Trimming at V came to 5 bases and at J to 6 bases, leaving 5 bases not matched to a gene. CDR3 residues: CATSAYSGRDTQYF. The CDR3 DNA reads TGTGCCACCAGCGCTTATAGCGGGAGGGATACGCAGTATTTT.

This clone has just one count. This chain links TRBV7-2 with TRBJ2-2; possible D gene TRBD2, 6 bases. Trimming took 5 bases from V and 1 from J, leaving 14 bases between them. The CDR3 spans 16 residues. Germline CDR1 SGHTA, CDR2 FQGNSA. The CDR3 sequence is CASSATRRENTGELFF. Here the CDR3 DNA reads TGTGCCAGCAGCGCGACTAGGCGGGAGAACACCGGGGAGCTGTTTTTT.

The chain recombines TRBV2 with TRBJ2-2, with unresolved D. V gave up 6 bases and J gave up 4 bases, with 9 bases separating them. Germline V gene sequence: CDR1 SNHLY, CDR2 FYNNEI. CDR3 length equals 13 residues. CDR3 sequence: CASRPEFTGELFF. The CDR3 DNA sequence: TGTGCCAGCAGGCCGGAGTTCACCGGGGAGCTGTTTTTT.

The chain joins TRBV9 to TRBJ2-1, with D possibly being TRBD1 (6 bases). The V gene's germline CDR1 is SGDLS and CDR2 YYNGEE. CDR3 length equals 15 residues. The V and J ends lost 2 bases and 4 bases respectively, with 13 bases between them. The CDR3 region is CASSVGTLAYNEQFF. Here the CDR3 DNA reads TGTGCCAGCAGCGTTGGGACATTGGCTTACAATGAGCAGTTCTTC. The complete variable domain, with remaining parts taken from reference TRBV9 and TRBJ2-1, reads DSGVTQTPKHLITATGQRVTLRCSPRSGDLSVYWYQQSLDQGLQFLIQYYNGEERAKGNILERFSAQQFPDLHSELNLSSLELGDSALYFCASSVGTLAYNEQFFGPGTRLTVL.

This clone was detected once. The chain couples TRBV4-2 to TRBJ2-1; no definite D call. Trimming removed 0 bases from V and 4 bases from J, with 7 bases in between. This CDR3 is built from 14 residues. The germline gives CDR1 LGHNA, CDR2 YNFKEQ. The CDR3 sequence is CASSQELLYNEQFF. In nucleotides, the CDR3 is TGTGCCAGCAGCCAAGAGCTACTTTACAATGAGCAGTTCTTC.

This chain links TRBV5-1 with TRBJ2-3; 8 nucleotides line up with TRBD2. After removal of 5 bases from V and 4 bases from J, the junction contained 12 bases not matched to a gene. This CDR3 comprises 16 residues. Germline V gene sequence: CDR1 SGHRS, CDR2 YFSETQ. The CDR3 here is CASSKAPAGEPDTQYF. The CDR3 DNA reads TGCGCCAGCAGTAAAGCTCCAGCGGGAGAACCAGATACGCAGTATTTT.

Concerning this clone: A junction end diverges from the germline sequence, so it may reflect a read error. The V gene is TRBV4-2, the J gene TRBJ2-1; 14 nucleotides match TRBD2. The CDR3 spans 15 residues. The germline CDR1 and CDR2 sequences are LGHNA and YNFKEQ. The CDR3 sequence is CASTQRLAGGREQFF. The CDR3 DNA reads TGTGCCAGCACCCAAAGACTAGCGGGAGGGCGCGAGCAGTTCTTC.

This chain uses TRBV28 with TRBJ2-3; 11 bases match TRBD2. Unmatched junction bases numbered 7, after V lost 5 bases and J lost 3 bases. This CDR3 is built from 16 residues. Germline V gene sequence: CDR1 MDHEN, CDR2 SYDVKM. The chain's CDR3 is CASSPLAGVRTDTQYF. As DNA, the CDR3 is TGTGCCAGCAGTCCACTAGCGGGAGTAAGAACAGATACGCAGTATTTT.

This chain uses TRBV28 with TRBJ2-7; D gene unclear. The CDR3 is made up of 12 amino acids. The germline V gene has CDR1 MDHEN and CDR2 SYDVKM. V gave up 8 bases and J gave up 0 bases, with 8 bases separating them. The CDR3 region is CASESNSYEQYF. The CDR3, as DNA: TGTGCCAGCGAGAGCAACTCCTACGAGCAGTACTTC. Filled out from reference TRBV28 and TRBJ2-7, the complete variable domain reads DVKVTQSSRYLVKRTGEKVFLECVQDMDHENMFWYRQDPGLGLRLIYFSYDVKMKEKGDIPEGYSVSREKKERFSLILESASTNQTSMYLCASESNSYEQYFGPGTRLTVT.

This sequence joins TRBV18 and TRBJ2-7; the D is unclear. Germline lookup yields CDR1 KGHSH and CDR2 LQKENI. Trimming removed 4 bases at V and 1 base at J, with 11 bases between. This CDR3 has 14 residues. In nucleotides, the CDR3 is TGTGCCAGCTCACTATTCGACAAATCCTACGAGCAGTACTTC. Translation: CASSLFDKSYEQYF.